The TCR beta chain under discussion was sequenced for a study of T cell changes during pregnancy in multiple sclerosis. Produced via immunoSEQ multiplex PCR; TCRdb's table is partial and in-frame only. This sample has roughly 42,000 clones, with 88% found just once. Germline values: CDR1 MNHEY, CDR2 SVGAGI. V gave up 6 bases and J gave up 14 bases; unmatched junction bases: 4. The CDR3 covers 11 residues. Sequenced here: CD4+ T cells from peripheral blood mononuclear cells, sampled in the second trimester of pregnancy. The clonotype originates from a female donor with multiple sclerosis, enrolled in a pregnancy study. The chain is built from TRBV6-5 and TRBJ2-1; the match to TRBD2 covers 10 bases. The CDR3 loop is CASSLAGEEFF. In nucleotides, the CDR3 is TGTGCCAGCAGCCTAGCGGGAGAAGAGTTCTTC.